This note documents a single T cell receptor (beta chain) sequence. In each case, RNA was isolated and then reverse transcribed into cDNA as the sequencing template. Sequenced by immunoSEQ multiplex PCR; TCRdb stores in-frame clones only, minus some. This sample has more than 100,000 clones, with about 50% found just once. The entry originates in a study of CD8+ T cells in alopecia areata. CDR1 is SGHRS, CDR2 YFSETQ, per germline. V lost 1 base to trimming and J lost 7 bases; unmatched junction nucleotides: 10. The CDR3 has 17 amino acids. Treatment meaning: oral pan-JAK inhibitor, 5-10 mg twice daily.

Sequencing was performed on CD4+ T cells sorted from blood, taken at week 4, from a patient treated with tofacitinib. The chain employs TRBV5-1 and TRBJ2-1, with 11 bases lining up with TRBD2. This sequence was found in a human donor with alopecia areata. In DNA, the CDR3 is TGCGCCAGCAGCTTGCCCCAACTAGCGGGAGCGGATAATGAGCAGTTCTTC. It codes for CASSLPQLAGADNEQFF. Looking up the rest from reference TRBV5-1 and TRBJ2-1 gives the full variable domain: KAGVTQTPRYLIKTRGQQVTLSCSPISGHRSVSWYQQTPGQGLQFLFEYFSETQRNKGNFPGRFSGRQFSNSRSEMNVSTLELGDSALYLCASSLPQLAGADNEQFFGPGTRLTVL.